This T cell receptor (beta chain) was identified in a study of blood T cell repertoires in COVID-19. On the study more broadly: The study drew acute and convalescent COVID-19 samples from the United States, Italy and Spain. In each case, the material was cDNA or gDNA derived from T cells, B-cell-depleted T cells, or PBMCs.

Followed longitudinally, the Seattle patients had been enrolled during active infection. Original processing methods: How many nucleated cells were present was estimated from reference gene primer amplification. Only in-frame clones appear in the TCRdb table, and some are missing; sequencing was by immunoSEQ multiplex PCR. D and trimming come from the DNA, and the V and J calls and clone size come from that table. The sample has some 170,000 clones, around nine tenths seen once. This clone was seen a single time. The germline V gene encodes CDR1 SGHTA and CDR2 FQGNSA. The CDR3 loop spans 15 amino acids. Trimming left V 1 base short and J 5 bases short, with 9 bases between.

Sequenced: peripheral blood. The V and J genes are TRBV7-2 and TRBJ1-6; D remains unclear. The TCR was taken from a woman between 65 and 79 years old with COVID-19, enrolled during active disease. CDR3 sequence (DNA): TGTGCCAGCAGCTTAGGTCCAGTCGATAATTCACCCCTCCACTTT. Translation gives CASSLGPVDNSPLHF.